Listed below are T cell receptor beta chains from one sample, sequenced in a study of blood T cells in healthy people across ages. TCRdb passed the 5' RACE reads through MiXCR, listing each CDR3 protein once. Of over 1,300,000 distinct CDR3 sequences in the sample, approximately 63% were seen once. Sequenced input: blood. All receptors derive from a man between 18 and 29 years old in good health. CDR3s include the opening cysteine and the closing phenylalanine or tryptophan. The D gene is left open where the match is weak. Rows give clone size only sometimes, using once, few, many, or a class for an expanded clone.

clone size: once
D gene: -
V gene: TRBV27
J gene: TRBJ1-1
CDR3 protein: CASRTGGTWDTEAFF
CDR3 DNA: TGTGCCAGCAGGACGGGAGGGACTTGGGACACTGAAGCTTTCTTT

clone size: -
D gene: -
V gene: TRBV7-2
J gene: TRBJ2-1
CDR3 protein: CASSLDFGRRNEQFF
CDR3 DNA: TGTGCCAGCAGCTTAGATTTTGGCAGAAGAAATGAGCAGTTCTTC

clone size: -
D gene: TRBD1
V gene: TRBV5-1
J gene: TRBJ2-7
CDR3 protein: CASSSPRQGAYEQYF
CDR3 DNA: TGCGCCAGCAGCTCGCCGCGACAGGGTGCCTACGAGCAGTACTTC

clone size: few
D gene: -
V gene: TRBV6-5
J gene: TRBJ1-2
CDR3 protein: CASSMGPGLYGYTF
CDR3 DNA: TGTGCCAGCAGTATGGGACCGGGACTTTATGGCTACACCTTC

clone size: -
D gene: -
V gene: TRBV27
J gene: TRBJ2-1
CDR3 protein: CASSEYPPLGSYNEQFF
CDR3 DNA: TGTGCCAGCAGTGAGTACCCCCCGTTGGGTTCCTACAATGAGCAGTTCTTC

clone size: -
D gene: -
V gene: TRBV6-2/TRBV6-3
J gene: TRBJ1-2
CDR3 protein: CASSYGQYNYGYTF
CDR3 DNA: TGTGCCAGCAGTTACGGGCAGTACAACTATGGCTACACCTTC

clone size: -
D gene: TRBD1
V gene: TRBV7-2
J gene: TRBJ1-1
CDR3 protein: CASSSHGQGLWVEAFF
CDR3 DNA: TGTGCCAGCAGCTCTCACGGACAGGGGTTGTGGGTTGAAGCTTTCTTT

clone size: -
D gene: TRBD2
V gene: TRBV7-9
J gene: TRBJ2-3
CDR3 protein: CASSPQAGALTDTQYF
CDR3 DNA: TGTGCCAGCAGCCCACAAGCGGGGGCCCTCACAGATACGCAGTATTTT

clone size: -
D gene: -
V gene: TRBV15
J gene: TRBJ2-2
CDR3 protein: CATSRDPRTKTGELFF
CDR3 DNA: TGTGCCACCAGCAGAGATCCTAGGACAAAGACCGGGGAGCTGTTTTTT

clone size: few
D gene: -
V gene: TRBV20-1
J gene: TRBJ1-1
CDR3 protein: CSARLRRNTEAFF
CDR3 DNA: TGCAGTGCTAGGCTCAGGAGGAACACTGAAGCTTTCTTT

clone size: -
D gene: -
V gene: TRBV20-1
J gene: TRBJ2-3
CDR3 protein: CSARDYASADTQYF
CDR3 DNA: TGCAGTGCTAGAGATTATGCCAGTGCGGATACGCAGTATTTT

clone size: once
D gene: TRBD1
V gene: TRBV28
J gene: TRBJ2-7
CDR3 protein: CASKGTGSHEQYF
CDR3 DNA: TGTGCCAGCAAGGGGACAGGGTCCCACGAGCAGTACTTC

clone size: -
D gene: TRBD1
V gene: TRBV28
J gene: TRBJ2-7
CDR3 protein: CASSERGQGAEQYF
CDR3 DNA: TGTGCCAGCAGTGAGAGGGGACAGGGGGCCGAGCAGTACTTC

clone size: -
D gene: -
V gene: TRBV12-3/TRBV12-4
J gene: TRBJ2-2
CDR3 protein: CASSQGLQENTGELFF
CDR3 DNA: TGTGCCAGCAGTCAGGGTTTACAGGAGAACACCGGGGAGCTGTTTTTT

clone size: -
D gene: TRBD2
V gene: TRBV6-5
J gene: TRBJ2-1
CDR3 protein: CASSFSSGGASSYNEQFF
CDR3 DNA: TGTGCCAGCAGTTTTAGTAGCGGGGGAGCGAGCTCCTACAATGAGCAGTTCTTC

clone size: -
D gene: TRBD1
V gene: TRBV28
J gene: TRBJ2-1
CDR3 protein: CASSGAGTGGNEQFF
CDR3 DNA: TGTGCCAGCAGTGGGGCCGGGACAGGGGGTAATGAGCAGTTCTTC

clone size: few
D gene: -
V gene: TRBV2
J gene: TRBJ2-5
CDR3 protein: CASMNKIETQYF
CDR3 DNA: TGTGCCAGCATGAACAAAATCGAGACCCAGTACTTC

clone size: -
D gene: -
V gene: TRBV27
J gene: TRBJ2-5
CDR3 protein: CASSLSPASWEYF
CDR3 DNA: TGTGCCAGCAGTCTCTCCCCCGCTTCATGGGAGTACTTC

clone size: few
D gene: TRBD2
V gene: TRBV7-2
J gene: TRBJ2-1
CDR3 protein: CASSLVFGRAYNEQFF
CDR3 DNA: TGTGCCAGCAGCTTAGTTTTCGGGAGGGCCTACAATGAGCAGTTCTTC

clone size: -
D gene: -
V gene: TRBV12-5
J gene: TRBJ1-2
CDR3 protein: CASGLGTQYTF
CDR3 DNA: TGTGCTAGTGGTTTAGGGACCCAGTACACCTTC

clone size: once
D gene: -
V gene: TRBV27
J gene: TRBJ1-2
CDR3 protein: CASRALADNYGYTF
CDR3 DNA: TGTGCCAGCAGAGCATTGGCGGATAACTACGGCTACACCTTC

clone size: -
D gene: TRBD1
V gene: TRBV27
J gene: TRBJ2-1
CDR3 protein: CASSSGRDRGYGEQFF
CDR3 DNA: TGTGCCAGCAGCAGCGGTCGGGACAGGGGCTATGGTGAGCAGTTCTTC

clone size: -
D gene: TRBD2
V gene: TRBV4-1
J gene: TRBJ2-5
CDR3 protein: CASSPGTRGIETQYF
CDR3 DNA: TGCGCCAGCAGCCCAGGGACTAGAGGGATCGAGACCCAGTACTTC

clone size: -
D gene: -
V gene: TRBV20-1
J gene: TRBJ1-2
CDR3 protein: CSASYRTGGDGYTF
CDR3 DNA: TGCAGTGCTAGTTACCGGACGGGAGGGGATGGCTACACCTTC

clone size: -
D gene: -
V gene: TRBV7-9
J gene: TRBJ2-5
CDR3 protein: CASSLEVMETQYF
CDR3 DNA: TGTGCCAGCAGCTTAGAGGTGATGGAGACCCAGTACTTC

clone size: once
D gene: -
V gene: TRBV28
J gene: TRBJ2-2
CDR3 protein: CASRAPMGPNTGELFF
CDR3 DNA: TGTGCCAGCAGAGCCCCTATGGGGCCGAACACCGGGGAGCTGTTTTTT

clone size: -
D gene: TRBD1
V gene: TRBV6-1
J gene: TRBJ2-3
CDR3 protein: CASSETRGSGDTQYF
CDR3 DNA: TGTGCCAGCAGTGAAACCAGGGGGTCAGGAGATACGCAGTATTTT

clone size: -
D gene: -
V gene: TRBV4-3
J gene: TRBJ1-4
CDR3 protein: CASSQDRALGGLNEKLFF
CDR3 DNA: TGCGCCAGCAGCCAAGATCGGGCGCTTGGCGGTCTTAATGAAAAACTGTTTTTT

clone size: -
D gene: -
V gene: TRBV6-6
J gene: TRBJ2-2
CDR3 protein: CASSPTRPGNTGELFF
CDR3 DNA: TGTGCCAGCAGCCCAACTCGTCCGGGGAACACCGGGGAGCTGTTTTTT

clone size: -
D gene: -
V gene: TRBV29-1
J gene: TRBJ1-1
CDR3 protein: CSVRGLLNTEAFF
CDR3 DNA: TGCAGCGTCAGGGGTCTACTGAACACTGAAGCTTTCTTT

clone size: few
D gene: -
V gene: TRBV7-6
J gene: TRBJ2-7
CDR3 protein: CASSSSFVRDASYEQYF
CDR3 DNA: TGTGCCAGCAGCTCGTCATTTGTCCGGGATGCCTCCTACGAGCAGTACTTC

clone size: -
D gene: -
V gene: TRBV29-1
J gene: TRBJ1-2
CDR3 protein: CSAGQRYGYTF
CDR3 DNA: TGCAGCGCTGGACAGAGATATGGCTACACCTTC

clone size: once
D gene: TRBD2
V gene: TRBV27
J gene: TRBJ2-1
CDR3 protein: CASSPTSGGTVSYNEQFF
CDR3 DNA: TGTGCCAGCAGTCCCACTAGCGGGGGAACCGTCTCCTACAATGAGCAGTTCTTC

clone size: few
D gene: -
V gene: TRBV29-1
J gene: TRBJ1-6
CDR3 protein: CSVGEGGANSPLHF
CDR3 DNA: TGCAGCGTTGGGGAAGGGGGGGCTAATTCACCCCTCCACTTT

clone size: few
D gene: -
V gene: TRBV10-3
J gene: TRBJ2-5
CDR3 protein: CATKSSGDQETQYF
CDR3 DNA: TGTGCCACCAAAAGTTCCGGGGACCAAGAGACCCAGTACTTC

clone size: -
D gene: -
V gene: TRBV18
J gene: TRBJ2-3
CDR3 protein: CASSPPAQTRADTQYF
CDR3 DNA: TGTGCCAGCTCACCACCCGCCCAAACTAGGGCAGATACGCAGTATTTT

clone size: -
D gene: -
V gene: TRBV18
J gene: TRBJ2-2
CDR3 protein: CASSQKGTDTGELFF
CDR3 DNA: TGTGCCAGCTCACAAAAGGGGACGGACACCGGGGAGCTGTTTTTT

clone size: -
D gene: TRBD2
V gene: TRBV20-1
J gene: TRBJ2-7
CDR3 protein: CSARVGTTFYEQYF
CDR3 DNA: TGCAGTGCTAGAGTCGGGACTACCTTCTACGAGCAGTACTTC

clone size: -
D gene: -
V gene: TRBV30
J gene: TRBJ1-2
CDR3 protein: CAWGRQASYGYTF
CDR3 DNA: TGTGCCTGGGGACGACAGGCCAGTTATGGCTACACCTTC

clone size: -
D gene: -
V gene: TRBV10-1
J gene: TRBJ2-6
CDR3 protein: CASSESEPGSRGANVLTF
CDR3 DNA: TGCGCCAGCAGTGAGTCGGAACCCGGGAGCCGTGGGGCCAACGTCCTGACTTTC

clone size: -
D gene: -
V gene: TRBV28
J gene: TRBJ2-7
CDR3 protein: CASSSVGQGRPNGYEQYF
CDR3 DNA: TGTGCCAGCAGTTCGGTGGGGCAGGGACGACCGAATGGATACGAGCAGTACTTC

clone size: few
D gene: -
V gene: TRBV12-3/TRBV12-4
J gene: TRBJ2-7
CDR3 protein: CASSVGAGRFLQQYF
CDR3 DNA: TGTGCCAGCAGTGTTGGGGCGGGCAGATTCTTACAGCAGTACTTC

clone size: few
D gene: -
V gene: TRBV4-1
J gene: TRBJ2-5
CDR3 protein: CASSQRWGPETQYF
CDR3 DNA: TGTGCCAGCAGCCAGAGATGGGGCCCAGAGACCCAGTACTTC

clone size: -
D gene: TRBD1
V gene: TRBV6-6
J gene: TRBJ2-1
CDR3 protein: CASTVVQGNEQFF
CDR3 DNA: TGTGCCAGCACGGTCGTACAGGGGAATGAGCAGTTCTTC

clone size: -
D gene: -
V gene: TRBV29-1
J gene: TRBJ2-7
CDR3 protein: CSVEAGFSYEQYF
CDR3 DNA: TGCAGCGTTGAAGCGGGGTTCTCCTACGAGCAGTACTTC

clone size: -
D gene: -
V gene: TRBV10-3
J gene: TRBJ2-1
CDR3 protein: CASTPGVSGNEQFF
CDR3 DNA: TGTGCCTCTACACCGGGAGTCTCTGGGAATGAGCAGTTCTTC

clone size: -
D gene: -
V gene: TRBV27
J gene: TRBJ2-3
CDR3 protein: CASSPRTSPSSTDTQYF
CDR3 DNA: TGTGCCAGCAGTCCCCGGACATCCCCCTCTAGCACAGATACGCAGTATTTT

clone size: -
D gene: TRBD1
V gene: TRBV27
J gene: TRBJ2-7
CDR3 protein: CASSPGQQSSYEQYF
CDR3 DNA: TGTGCCAGCAGCCCGGGACAGCAAAGTTCCTACGAGCAGTACTTC

clone size: -
D gene: -
V gene: TRBV4-3
J gene: TRBJ1-1
CDR3 protein: CASSQEVPRNTEAFF
CDR3 DNA: TGCGCTAGCAGCCAAGAGGTTCCTAGGAACACTGAAGCTTTCTTT

clone size: -
D gene: -
V gene: TRBV2
J gene: TRBJ2-3
CDR3 protein: CASMKDPQVPDTQYF
CDR3 DNA: TGTGCCAGCATGAAGGACCCTCAGGTCCCAGATACGCAGTATTTT

clone size: -
D gene: TRBD1
V gene: TRBV27
J gene: TRBJ2-1
CDR3 protein: CASSLTGTGSEQFF
CDR3 DNA: TGTGCCAGCAGTTTAACCGGGACAGGGTCTGAGCAGTTCTTC

clone size: -
D gene: TRBD1
V gene: TRBV20-1
J gene: TRBJ2-7
CDR3 protein: CSAGGQGIAEQYF
CDR3 DNA: TGCAGTGCTGGGGGACAGGGAATCGCTGAGCAGTACTTC